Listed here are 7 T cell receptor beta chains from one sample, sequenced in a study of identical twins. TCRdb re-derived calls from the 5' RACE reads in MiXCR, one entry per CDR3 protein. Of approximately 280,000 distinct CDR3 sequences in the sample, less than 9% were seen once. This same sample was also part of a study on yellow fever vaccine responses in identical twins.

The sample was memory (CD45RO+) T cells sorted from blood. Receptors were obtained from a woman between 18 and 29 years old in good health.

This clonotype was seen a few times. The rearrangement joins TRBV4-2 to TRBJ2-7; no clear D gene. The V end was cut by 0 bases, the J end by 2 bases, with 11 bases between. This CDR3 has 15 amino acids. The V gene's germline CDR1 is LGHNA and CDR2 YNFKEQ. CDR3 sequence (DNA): TGTGCCAGCAGCCAAGATTGGGCAGAGACCTACGAGCAGTACTTC. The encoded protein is CASSQDWAETYEQYF.

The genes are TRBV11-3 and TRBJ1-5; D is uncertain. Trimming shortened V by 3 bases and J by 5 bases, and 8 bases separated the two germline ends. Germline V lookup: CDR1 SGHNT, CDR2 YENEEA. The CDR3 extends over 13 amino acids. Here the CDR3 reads CASSFNIYQPQHF. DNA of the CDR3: TGTGCCAGCAGCTTTAACATCTATCAGCCCCAGCATTTT.

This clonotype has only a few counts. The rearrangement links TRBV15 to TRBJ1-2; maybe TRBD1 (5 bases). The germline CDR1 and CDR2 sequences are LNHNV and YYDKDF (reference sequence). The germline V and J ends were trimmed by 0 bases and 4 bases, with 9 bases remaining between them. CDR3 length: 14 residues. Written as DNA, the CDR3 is TGTGCCACCAGCAGAGATGGGGCACTCTATGGCTACACCTTC. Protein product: CATSRDGALYGYTF.

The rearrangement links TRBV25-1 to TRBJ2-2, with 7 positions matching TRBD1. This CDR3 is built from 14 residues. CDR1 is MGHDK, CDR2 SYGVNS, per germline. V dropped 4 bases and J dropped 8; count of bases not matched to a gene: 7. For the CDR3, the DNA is TGTGCCAGCAGTGCTAGACAGGGACCTGGGGAGCTGTTTTTT. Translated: CASSARQGPGELFF.

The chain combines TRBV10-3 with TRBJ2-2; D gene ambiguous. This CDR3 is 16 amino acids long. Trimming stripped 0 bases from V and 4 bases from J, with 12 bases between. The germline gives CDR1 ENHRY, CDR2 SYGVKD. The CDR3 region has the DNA TGTGCCATCAGTGAGTCGGGCAGGATGGGCACCGGGGAGCTGTTTTTT. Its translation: CAISESGRMGTGELFF.

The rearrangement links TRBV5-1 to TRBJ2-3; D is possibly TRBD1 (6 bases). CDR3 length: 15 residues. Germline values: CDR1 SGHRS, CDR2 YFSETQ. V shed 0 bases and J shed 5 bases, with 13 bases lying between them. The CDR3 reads CASSLVGAEGDTQYF. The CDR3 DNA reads TGCGCCAGCAGCTTGGTGGGGGCTGAGGGAGATACGCAGTATTTT.

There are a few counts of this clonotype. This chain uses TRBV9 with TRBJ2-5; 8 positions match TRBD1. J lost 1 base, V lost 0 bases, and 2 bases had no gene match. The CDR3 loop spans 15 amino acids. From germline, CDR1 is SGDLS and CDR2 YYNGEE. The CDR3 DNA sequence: TGTGCCAGCAGCGTAGACAGGGGGATCCAAGAGACCCAGTACTTC. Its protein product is CASSVDRGIQETQYF. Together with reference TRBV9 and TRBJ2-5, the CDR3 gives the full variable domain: DSGVTQTPKHLITATGQRVTLRCSPRSGDLSVYWYQQSLDQGLQFLIQYYNGEERAKGNILERFSAQQFPDLHSELNLSSLELGDSALYFCASSVDRGIQETQYFGPGTRLLVL.